This passage covers 23 T cell receptor beta chains from one sample sequenced in a study of T-cell memory formation after mild COVID-19. MiXCR was run by TCRdb on the 5' RACE reads, yielding one entry per CDR3 protein. The table records over 400,000 distinct CDR3 sequences, roughly a quarter of them present only once. Input material: PBMCs or a T cell subset sorted from them (not recorded which). Every receptor here comes from an adult woman who had mild COVID-19 (a few samples of this study predate the infection). Cell type and time point are not known.

J is TRBJ2-1 and V is TRBV20-1, with D perhaps TRBD1 (6 bases). From germline, CDR1 is DFQATT and CDR2 SNEGSKA (reference sequence). CDR3 size: 13 residues. Trimming shortened V by 4 bases and J by 4 bases, and 11 bases separated the two germline ends. The CDR3, as DNA: TGCAGTGCTATATCAGGGGATTACAATGAGCAGTTCTTC. Protein sequence: CSAISGDYNEQFF.

J is TRBJ2-7 and V is TRBV30, with 9 bases that match TRBD1. Unmatched junction bases numbered 4, after V lost 3 bases and J lost 7 bases. Per germline, CDR1 GTSNPN and CDR2 SVGIG (reference sequence). The CDR3 is made up of 12 amino acids. CDR3 in DNA: TGTGCCTGGAGCCGACAGGGGGGTGAGCAGTACTTC. Protein product: CAWSRQGGEQYF.

This clonotype has just a few counts. Mismatch with germline at one junction end may stem from a read error. This rearrangement joins TRBV7-3 to TRBJ2-3; TRBD2 matches at 8 bases. The germline V gene encodes CDR1 SGHTA and CDR2 FQGTGA. The length of the CDR3 is 15 residues. In nucleotides, the CDR3 is TGTGCCAGCAGCTTCCGGGGGGGGAGCAAAGATACGCAGTATTTT. This gives the protein CASSFRGGSKDTQYF.

The J gene is TRBJ2-2, the V gene TRBV5-8, with D unresolved. The CDR3 totals 14 residues. V was clipped by 1 base and J by 1 base, with 5 bases between them. Germline CDR1 SGHTS, CDR2 YDEGEE. The CDR3 loop reads CASSLRMNTGELFF. CDR3 nucleotide sequence: TGTGCCAGCAGCTTGAGAATGAACACCGGGGAGCTGTTTTTT.

The sample holds a few counts of this clonotype. The V call is TRBV7-3, the J call TRBJ2-1, with D perhaps TRBD2 (7 bases). CDR1 and CDR2 from the germline V gene are SGHTA and FQGTGA. The CDR3 is 15 amino acids. V was shortened by 2 bases and J by 6 bases, with 14 bases between the two germline ends. CDR3 loop: CASSLVWGGINEQFF. CDR3 DNA: TGTGCCAGCAGCTTAGTCTGGGGGGGCATCAATGAGCAGTTCTTC. Together with reference TRBV7-3 and TRBJ2-1, the CDR3 gives the full variable domain: GAGVSQTPSNKVTEKGKYVELRCDPISGHTALYWYRQSLGQGPEFLIYFQGTGAADDSGLPNDRFFAVRPEGSVSTLKIQRTERGDSAVYLCASSLVWGGINEQFFGPGTRLTVL.

The chain is built from TRBV30 and TRBJ2-4; 11 positions match TRBD2. CDR1 and CDR2 from the germline V gene are GTSNPN and SVGIG (reference sequence). The CDR3 extends over 19 amino acids. With V trimmed by 3 bases and J by 0 bases, 13 bases remained unmatched. CDR3 sequence (DNA): TGTGCCTGGAGCTTAGAGAGGACTAGCGGGCCCCTAGCCAAAAACATTCAGTACTTC. Translation gives CAWSLERTSGPLAKNIQYF.

The genes are TRBV23-1 and TRBJ1-6; D is undetermined. TRBV23-1 is an ORF, with its function uncertain. Trimming took 11 bases from V and 7 from J, leaving 21 bases between them. The CDR3 contains 15 residues. CDR3 amino acids: CAPQEQQRENSPLHF. The CDR3, as DNA: TGCGCCCCCCAGGAGCAGCAAAGGGAGAATTCACCCCTCCACTTT.

The chain joins TRBV7-3 to TRBJ2-1; TRBD2 matches at 9 bases. The V gene's germline CDR1 is SGHTA and CDR2 FQGTGA. The ends lost 1 base at V and 7 bases at J; junction bases unmatched: 2. This CDR3 contains 14 residues. CDR3 in amino acids: CASSLISGSNEQFF. In DNA form, the CDR3 reads TGTGCCAGCAGCTTAATTAGCGGGAGTAATGAGCAGTTCTTC. Drawing the rest from reference TRBV7-3 and TRBJ2-1, the complete variable domain is GAGVSQTPSNKVTEKGKYVELRCDPISGHTALYWYRQSLGQGPEFLIYFQGTGAADDSGLPNDRFFAVRPEGSVSTLKIQRTERGDSAVYLCASSLISGSNEQFFGPGTRLTVL.

The chain employs TRBV4-1 and TRBJ1-1; D perhaps matches TRBD1 (5 bases). Trimming cost V 0 bases and J 0 bases, with 8 bases left between them. CDR3 size: 15 residues. From germline, CDR1 is MGHRA and CDR2 YSYEKL. Here the CDR3 DNA reads TGCGCCAGCAGCCAAGATCGGGACCTGAACACTGAAGCTTTCTTT. It translates to CASSQDRDLNTEAFF.

This clonotype was counted ten times or more. This rearrangement joins TRBV27 to TRBJ2-2; no clear D. CDR1 is MNHEY and CDR2 is SMNVEV in the germline V gene (reference sequence). The CDR3 has 13 amino acids. The V and J ends lost 2 bases and 8 bases respectively, with 9 bases between them. CDR3 region: CASSLRYLGELFF. As DNA, the CDR3 is TGTGCCAGCAGTTTAAGATACCTTGGGGAGCTGTTTTTT.

This sequence joins TRBV2 and TRBJ1-4, with 9 bases identical to TRBD1. Germline V gene lookup returns CDR1 SNHLY and CDR2 FYNNEI. There are 13 residues in the CDR3. V gave up 6 bases and J gave up 8 bases; unmatched junction bases: 4. CDR3 sequence reads: CASSPDRGEKLFF. In nucleotides, the CDR3 is TGTGCCAGCAGCCCGGACAGGGGAGAAAAACTGTTTTTT.

This clonotype was counted at least ten times. V gene TRBV11-2 combines with J gene TRBJ2-2; D perhaps matches TRBD2 (5 bases). V was clipped by 1 base and J by 1 base, with 7 bases between them. The CDR3 loop spans 15 amino acids. Germline V gene data show CDR1 as SGHAT and CDR2 as FQNNGV. The CDR3 loop reads CASSLVLVNTGELFF. The CDR3 bases are TGTGCCAGCAGCTTAGTACTAGTGAACACCGGGGAGCTGTTTTTT.

V is TRBV7-9 and J is TRBJ2-2; no firm D call. This CDR3 contains 14 residues. The ends were cut back, 4 bases at V and 4 bases at J, with 10 bases in the middle. Germline CDR1 is SEHNR and CDR2 is FQNEAQ (reference sequence). CDR3 coding DNA: TGTGCCAGCAGCTCTAGGGATCTCACCGGGGAGCTGTTTTTT. Protein product: CASSSRDLTGELFF.

This clonotype was picked up a small number of times. CDR3 DNA sequence: TGCAGTGCTAGGGTCCTCGATAGCCAAAACATTCAGTACTTC. This sequence encodes CSARVLDSQNIQYF. The V and J genes are TRBV20-1 and TRBJ2-4; the D is unclear. CDR3 length equals 14 residues. V lost 3 bases, J lost 5 bases, and 14 bases lay in between. Germline V gives CDR1 DFQATT, CDR2 SNEGSKA (reference sequence).

A few counts support this clonotype. The rearrangement links TRBV6-1 to TRBJ2-2; no clear D. V lost 2 bases, J lost 6 bases, and 10 bases lay in between. The length of the CDR3 is 14 residues. Germline CDR1 reads MNHNS; CDR2 reads SASEGT. The CDR3 reads CASSEPLHAGELFF. CDR3 bases: TGTGCCAGCAGTGAACCCTTACATGCCGGGGAGCTGTTTTTT.

This clonotype was seen only a few times. The chain joins TRBV20-1 to TRBJ2-7; D might be TRBD1 or TRBD2, each matching 5 bases. Trimming took off 0 bases at V and 10 bases at J, with 13 bases between the two ends. The CDR3 is 12 amino acids. Germline V lookup: CDR1 DFQATT, CDR2 SNEGSKA (reference sequence). As DNA, the CDR3 is TGCAGTGCTAGAGATAGAGGGGCTAGACAGTACTTC. It translates to CSARDRGARQYF.

This rearrangement joins TRBV5-1 to TRBJ1-1; a possible D gene is TRBD1 (5 bases). The V and J ends lost 0 bases and 4 bases respectively, with 10 bases between them. This CDR3 is 14 amino acids long. Germline loops: CDR1 SGHRS, CDR2 YFSETQ. The CDR3 DNA sequence: TGCGCCAGCAGCTTGGTAGCGGGACCCACTGAAGCTTTCTTT. Protein sequence: CASSLVAGPTEAFF.

This clonotype was seen more than once but under ten times. V usage is TRBV7-2 and J usage is TRBJ2-3; 10 bases agree with TRBD2. The germline V gene encodes CDR1 SGHTA and CDR2 FQGNSA. The CDR3 length is 16 residues. V shed 5 bases and J 1 base; nucleotides not matched to a gene: 6. The CDR3 DNA reads TGTGCCAGCAGCCCGATAGCGGGAGGCGGCACAGATACGCAGTATTTT. Translated, it gives CASSPIAGGGTDTQYF.

The chain uses TRBV24-1 and TRBJ1-5; weak D call: TRBD1 (5 bases). V lost 10 bases, J lost 7 bases, and 13 bases lay in between. Germline V gene sequence: CDR1 KGHDR, CDR2 SFDVKD. The CDR3 is 12 amino acids. Here the CDR3 DNA reads TGTGCCACTTCCAGGGCCGGGCAGCCCCAGCATTTT. Translating gives CATSRAGQPQHF.

The CDR3 DNA reads TGTGCCAGCAGCCAAACGGGACAGGGTGCAGATACGCAGTATTTT. Its protein product is CASSQTGQGADTQYF. The V call is TRBV3-1, the J call TRBJ2-3, with 9 bases matching TRBD1. The CDR3 is 15 amino acids. Per the germline V gene, CDR1 is LGHDT and CDR2 is YNNKEL (reference sequence). With V trimmed by 2 bases and J by 4 bases, 4 bases remained unmatched.

Comments on this clonotype: The junction shows a germline mismatch at one end, possibly a read error. The rearrangement joins TRBV7-7 to TRBJ2-5; tentative D call: TRBD2 (5 bases). CDR3 length equals 13 residues. The germline V gene encodes CDR1 SSHAT and CDR2 FNYEAQ (reference sequence). The CDR3 DNA is TGTGCTAGCAGCTTCGGGGTTTGGGAGACCCAGTACTTC. This sequence encodes CASSFGVWETQYF.

This chain joins TRBV6-4 and TRBJ2-1, with 10 positions matching TRBD2. The V and J ends lost 0 bases and 4 bases, in that order; junction bases with no gene match: 3. Germline CDR1 reads MRHNA; CDR2 reads SNTAGT. The CDR3 consists of 16 residues. The CDR3 sequence is CASSDSPAGGYNEQFF. In DNA, the CDR3 is TGTGCCAGCAGTGACTCTCCAGCGGGAGGGTACAATGAGCAGTTCTTC.

CDR3 protein: CASSLSPDRGNGELFF. For the CDR3, the DNA is TGTGCCAGCAGCTTATCCCCGGACAGGGGGAACGGGGAGCTGTTTTTT. This sequence joins TRBV7-8 and TRBJ2-2; 10 nucleotides match TRBD1. V dropped 2 bases and J dropped 7; count of bases not matched to a gene: 7. From germline, CDR1 is SGHVS and CDR2 FQNEAQ. The CDR3 is 16 residues long. Variable domain in full (rest from reference TRBV7-8 and TRBJ2-2): GAGVSQSPRYKVAKRGQDVALRCDPISGHVSLFWYQQALGQGPEFLTYFQNEAQLDKSGLPSDRFFAERPEGSVSTLKIQRTQQEDSAVYLCASSLSPDRGNGELFFGEGSRLTVL.